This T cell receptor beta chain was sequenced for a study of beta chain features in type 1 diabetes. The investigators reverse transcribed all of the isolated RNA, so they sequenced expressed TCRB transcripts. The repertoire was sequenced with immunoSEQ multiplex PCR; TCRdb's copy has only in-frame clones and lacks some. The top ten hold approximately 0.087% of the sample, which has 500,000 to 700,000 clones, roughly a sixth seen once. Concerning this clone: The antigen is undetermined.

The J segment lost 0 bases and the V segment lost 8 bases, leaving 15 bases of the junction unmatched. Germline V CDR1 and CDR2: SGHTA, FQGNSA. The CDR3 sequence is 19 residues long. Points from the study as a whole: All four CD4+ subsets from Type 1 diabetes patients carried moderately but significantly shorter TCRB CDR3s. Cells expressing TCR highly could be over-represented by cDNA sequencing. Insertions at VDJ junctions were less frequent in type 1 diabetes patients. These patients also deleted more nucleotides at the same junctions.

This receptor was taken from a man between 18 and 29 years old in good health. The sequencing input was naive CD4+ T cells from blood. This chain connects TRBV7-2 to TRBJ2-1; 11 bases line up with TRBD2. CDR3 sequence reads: CASQLRGLAVVSSYNEQFF. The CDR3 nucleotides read TGTGCCAGCCAACTAAGGGGACTAGCGGTTGTGAGCTCCTACAATGAGCAGTTCTTC.